These 9 T cell receptor beta chains originate from one sample sequenced in a study of OX40 agonist ivuxolimab in advanced cancers. The assay was immunoSEQ multiplex PCR, and TCRdb's table has in-frame clones only and misses some. Of more than 40,000 clones detected, 77% appear once; the ten largest clones hold about 3%. This material consisted of CD4+ or CD8+ T cells sorted from blood, taken in a trial of the OX40 agonist ivuxolimab. The receptors were sampled from an adult with an advanced solid tumor such as melanoma, head and neck, liver or kidney cancer.

This clone was counted only a few times. V and J are TRBV7-2 and TRBJ1-1, with D hard to call. The CDR3 loop spans 14 amino acids. The germline V gene has CDR1 SGHTA and CDR2 FQGNSA. The germline V and J ends were trimmed by 5 bases and 10 bases, with 20 bases remaining between them. CDR3 in amino acids: CASSTDTTQLRAFF. The CDR3 coding sequence is TGTGCCAGCAGCACCGATACTACCCAACTTAGAGCTTTCTTT.

The chain carries TRBV5-1 and TRBJ1-4; 10 bases are a match to TRBD1. The V segment lost 0 bases and the J segment 6 bases; nucleotides outside the gene matches: 5. Looked up from germline, CDR1 is SGHRS and CDR2 is YFSETQ. The CDR3 runs 16 residues. The CDR3 nucleotides read TGCGCCAGCAGCTTGGCAGGGGACAGGGGCGATGAAAAACTGTTTTTT. It encodes CASSLAGDRGDEKLFF.

This clone appeared once. The gene calls are TRBV29-1 and TRBJ2-2, with D perhaps TRBD2 (5 bases). The CDR3 contains 12 residues. CDR1 and CDR2 (germline): SQVTM, ANQGSEA. Between the trimmed V and J ends, which lost 5 bases and 8 bases, there was a span of 12 bases. CDR3 nucleotide sequence: TGCAGCGTTACAACCCCGGGGGGGGAGCTGTTTTTT. Amino acids: CSVTTPGGELFF.

V gene TRBV4-1 combines with J gene TRBJ1-1; unclear D gene. The germline V gene has CDR1 MGHRA and CDR2 YSYEKL. The CDR3 totals 15 residues. V was clipped by 0 bases and J by 1 base, with 9 bases between them. CDR3 loop: CASSQDRQPNTEAFF. The CDR3 bases are TGCGCCAGCAGCCAAGATAGACAACCGAACACTGAAGCTTTCTTT.

This chain uses TRBV29-1 with TRBJ1-2; D may be TRBD1 (5 bases). Germline V gives CDR1 SQVTM, CDR2 ANQGSEA. The ends were cut back, 7 bases at V and 7 bases at J, with 25 bases in the middle. This CDR3 is 15 amino acids long. The CDR3 loop reads CSDDSGNRITGGYTF. The CDR3 DNA follows: TGCAGCGATGACTCAGGGAATCGTATAACGGGTGGCTACACCTTC.

The chain recombines TRBV27 with TRBJ2-7, with 14 bases fitting TRBD2. Germline CDR1 and CDR2: MNHEY and SMNVEV (reference sequence). This CDR3 has 18 residues. The junction had 14 bases not matched to a gene; V was cut back by 6 bases and J by 4 bases. Here the CDR3 DNA reads TGTGCCAGCAGCGATTTGACTGGGACTAGCGGGAGTCGGTACGAGCAGTACTTC. Encoded protein: CASSDLTGTSGSRYEQYF.

This chain uses TRBV28 with TRBJ1-1; 7 bases are shared with TRBD1. Germline V gene data show CDR1 as MDHEN and CDR2 as SYDVKM. CDR3 length equals 14 residues. V lost 3 bases and J lost 3; bases outside the gene matches: 4. CDR3 nucleotide sequence: TGTGCCAGCAGTTTCCCTGACAGGGACACTGAAGCTTTCTTT. Amino acid sequence: CASSFPDRDTEAFF.

V gene TRBV4-1 combines with J gene TRBJ2-7; the D gene is possibly TRBD2 (5 bases). V dropped 4 bases and J dropped 3 bases, with 13 bases sitting between them. The CDR3 runs to 14 residues. Germline V gives CDR1 MGHRA, CDR2 YSYEKL. The CDR3: CASSPPGRSYEQYF. The CDR3 DNA reads TGCGCCAGCAGCCCCCCGGGGAGAAGCTACGAGCAGTACTTC.

The rearrangement uses TRBV28 and TRBJ2-4; 10 bases line up with TRBD1. V lost 7 bases and J lost 5; bases outside the gene matches: 8. This CDR3 is built from 15 residues. Germline V gene sequence: CDR1 MDHEN, CDR2 SYDVKM. In nucleotides, the CDR3 is TGTGCCAGCACTCCGGCCGGGACAGGGGAAAACATTCAGTACTTC. Translating gives CASTPAGTGENIQYF.